Listed here is a single T cell receptor beta chain. No antigen is known for it. Germline CDR1 and CDR2: MNHEY and SVGAGI. The length of the CDR3 is 11 residues. V was trimmed by 7 bases and J by 4 bases, leaving 5 bases between them. These data belong to a study of early T cells in non-severe SARS-CoV-2 infection. Study context: From unsorted whole blood, bulk RNA was sequenced, and the chains remained unpaired. Study-wide points: The study's VDJdb matching favored anti-spike CD8 responses and missed private and CD4 specificities.

As part of library construction, unique molecular identifiers were attached to individual cDNA molecules. TCRdb reprocessed the 5' RACE reads with MiXCR, giving one entry per CDR3 protein. The profile shows approximately 23,000 distinct CDR3 sequences, about 4% of them singletons. This chain links TRBV6-5 with TRBJ1-3, with unresolved D. Sequences were obtained from whole blood. The sequence was collected from an adult who was a healthcare worker with PCR-confirmed SARS-CoV-2 infection or an uninfected control (not recorded which). In DNA form, the CDR3 reads TGTGCCAGCATAAGGGGAAACACCATATATTTT. Amino acids: CASIRGNTIYF.